A single TCR beta chain is shown here with its context. In the original workflow: The authors estimated nucleated cell counts from reference gene primer amplification. The table came from immunoSEQ multiplex PCR; TCRdb's copy has only in-frame clones and leaves some out. The V and J calls and clone size are taken from that table; D and trimming were inferred from the DNA. This table has a few hundred thousand clones, 80% to 90% appearing once. CDR1 is MDHEN and CDR2 is SYDVKM in the germline V gene. Trimming cost V 8 bases and J 0 bases, with 13 bases left between them. This CDR3 has 15 amino acids. This entry is derived from a study of blood T cell repertoires in COVID-19.

The rearrangement links TRBV28 to TRBJ2-2; D possibly corresponds to TRBD2 (7 bases). The sequencing sample was made of PBMCs or T cells enriched from blood (not recorded which). This TCR was recovered from a man younger than 35 who had recovered from COVID-19. The chain's CDR3 is CASGGGAANTGELFF. As DNA, the CDR3 is TGTGCCAGCGGAGGGGGGGCCGCGAACACCGGGGAGCTGTTTTTT.